This T cell receptor (beta chain) was sequenced for a study of cytotoxic CD8 clonotypes in ibrutinib-treated CLL (dated by TCRdb to about 2021). With respect to the entire study: The cohort was composed of roughly ten relapsed/refractory and roughly 15 treatment-naive patients; IGHV unmutated status was identified in roughly 18 patients. Partial responses were observed in around 25 patients and complete responses in 2; after a median follow-up of 68 months, remission was maintained in roughly 15 patients and progression was observed in some twelve. Response samples were taken after a median of around 13 months on treatment, ranging from about 6 to 36 months. Samples averaged around 280,000 productive templates and about 94,000 productive rearrangements. Longitudinal samples were obtainable from about 30% of the roughly 86 participants in the trial. Cryopreserved peripheral blood mononuclear cells were obtained before treatment, at response, and at either sustained remission or disease progression. Every sample from remission and from progressive disease was obtained while the patients were still on ibrutinib. General findings and caveats noted by the study authors: Clonality increased at ibrutinib response, stayed stable in sustained remission, and fell back toward baseline at progression. Baseline clonality exceeded that of age-matched healthy donors and correlated strongly with circulating CD8+ T-cell counts. Public clonotypes were found to be uncommon and were observed to contract or remain stable during treatment; the increase in clonality was shown to reflect expansion of private clonotypes at ibrutinib response. Sampling times were not matched between patients in sustained remission and patients whose disease was progressing, and lymph node repertoires were not examined.

Looking up the germline V gene (reference sequence) yields CDR1 SEHNR and CDR2 FQNEAQ. V and J lose 5 bases and 4 bases, and a span of 12 bases separates them. Reading from cysteine to phenylalanine, the CDR3 counts 14 amino acids. The retained sequence is limited to the CDR3, 42 bases, with the frame set at the first base. Read against the paper, the sample's time point label means: approximately 2 years on ibrutinib. For TCR beta library preparation, 1.5 to 2 micrograms of genomic DNA were isolated from cryopreserved PBMCs. Longitudinal blood samples from CLL patients receiving ibrutinib monotherapy were subjected to high-throughput TCR beta sequencing. The patients were enrolled in a single-center, open-label phase 2 trial of ibrutinib monotherapy. Only a few counts were recorded for this clone. Its antigen is unknown. Base qualities are not at hand, and no much larger clone is one base apart. The goal of deep resolution MiSeq sequencing was a depth between 1 in 1 million and 1 in 200,000 T cells, and coverage averaged 10x per clonotype. The immunoSEQ hsTCRB Kit was used to generate TCR beta libraries. Per the source publication's procedure: Data were analyzed with ImmunoSEQ Data Assistant and ImmunoSEQ Analyzer, with V, D and J genes assigned per IMGT definitions. Clonality, which ranges from 0 to 1, was calculated by subtracting the normalized Shannon entropy of productive rearrangement frequencies from one. Only overrepresented clonotypes making up at least 0.05% of the repertoire of each patient were included in the public clonotype analysis. Repertoires from about a dozen age-matched healthy donors in immuneACCESS were used as clonality controls. TCRdb took over this immuneACCESS table, retaining in-frame rearrangements with V and J assigned. Such tables are incomplete; in checked studies, under half of the missing clones stem from an unresolved V gene, and the remainder is unexplained. That table furnishes V, J and clone size, whereas the DNA furnished D and trimming. Within this sample are 150,000 to 200,000 clones, with about 84% of them counted one time only. The ten largest account for about 4.9% of the sample.

Sequenced here: PBMCs, sampled after 24 months of ibrutinib treatment. The sequence was obtained from a human donor with chronic lymphocytic leukemia. The chain links TRBV7-9 with TRBJ1-5; perhaps TRBD1 is the D gene, with 5 bases matching. The nucleotides are TGTGCCAGCAGCCCGGCACAGGTGAATCAGCCCCAGCATTTT. This gives the protein CASSPAQVNQPQHF.